The 7 T cell receptor beta chains below come from one sample, sequenced in a study of blood T cells in healthy people across ages. A second PCR of roughly 7 to 11 cycles used a sample-barcoded 5' primer and a J-beta primer mix. TCRdb independently ran MiXCR on the 5' RACE reads; one entry per CDR3 protein. The table records fewer than 800,000 distinct CDR3 sequences, around 32% of them present only once. Material for sequencing was blood. These receptors all stem from a woman at least 80 years old in good health.

Note on this clonotype: A much larger clone lies one base from this, so it may be a read error. This chain links TRBV4-1 with TRBJ1-4; D uncertain. The CDR3 has 14 amino acids. The germline CDR1 and CDR2 sequences are MGHRA and YSYEKL. CDR3 residues: CASSQSQTNEKRFF. The DNA of the CDR3 is TGCGCCAGCAGCCAGTCTCAGACTAATGAAAAACGGTTTTTT.

The sample holds a few counts of this clonotype. The rearrangement links TRBV28 to TRBJ2-3; no clear D. The V gene lost 5 bases and the J gene lost 5 bases, with 17 bases spanning the gap. Germline assignment: CDR1 MDHEN and CDR2 SYDVKM. The CDR3 extends over 15 amino acids. CDR3 coding DNA: TGTGCCAGCAGTGGTGGGCAGAGTAGTGGAGATACGCAGTATTTT. Protein product: CASSGGQSSGDTQYF.

This clonotype was counted at least ten times. V usage is TRBV10-3 and J usage is TRBJ1-2; D might be TRBD1 (6 bases). Between the trimmed V and J ends, which lost 4 bases and 2 bases, there was a span of 11 bases. The CDR3 contains 14 residues. In germline, CDR1 is ENHRY, CDR2 SYGVKD. CDR3 in DNA: TGTGCCATCAGTGCCCTACAGGGAAACTATGGCTACACCTTC. It specifies CAISALQGNYGYTF.

This clonotype has just a few counts. The chain links TRBV27 to TRBJ1-1, with 12 bases fitting TRBD1. V was pared by 3 bases and J by 9 bases, with 2 bases of the junction left unmatched. This CDR3 spans 13 amino acids. Germline V gives CDR1 MNHEY, CDR2 SMNVEV (reference sequence). The CDR3 sequence is CASSFRDRGQAFF. The CDR3 DNA is TGTGCCAGCAGTTTCCGGGACAGGGGGCAAGCTTTCTTT.

CDR3 protein: CASSPTWTGAEETQFF. In DNA form, the CDR3 reads TGTGCCAGCAGCCCCACCTGGACAGGGGCAGAAGAGACCCAGTTCTTC. This chain joins TRBV7-9 and TRBJ2-5; 9 bases match TRBD1. The J call could be wrong; TRBJ2-1 is a better fit for the DNA end. CDR1 and CDR2 from the germline V gene are SEHNR and FQNEAQ (reference sequence). The CDR3 length is 16 residues.

This clonotype came up once. The J gene is TRBJ2-1, the V gene TRBV25-1; 7 positions agree with TRBD2. The trim removed 4 bases at V and 5 bases at J, leaving 5 bases unmatched. The germline V gene has CDR1 MGHDK and CDR2 SYGVNS. CDR3 length: 14 amino acids. The CDR3 reads CASSVERDHNEQFF. CDR3 bases: TGTGCCAGCAGTGTAGAGCGGGACCACAATGAGCAGTTCTTC.

This sequence joins TRBV6-5 and TRBJ2-5; 8 bases match TRBD1. The junction had 4 bases not matched to a gene; V was cut back by 5 bases and J by 5 bases. The germline V gene encodes CDR1 MNHEY and CDR2 SVGAGI. There are 13 residues in the CDR3. The CDR3 DNA reads TGTGCCAGCAGTACAGGGGGAGCTGAGACCCAGTACTTC. Protein: CASSTGGAETQYF.